Shown below are 23 T cell receptor beta chains from a single sample sequenced in a study of T cell responses to AZD1222 COVID-19 vaccine. Profiled with immunoSEQ multiplex PCR; TCRdb holds only in-frame clones, not every one. The sample consists of about 96,000 clones, 85% to 90% of them appearing once. Sequenced here: peripheral blood, sampled on day 0 of AZD1222 vaccination. The receptors were gathered from an adult in good health.

This sequence joins TRBV6-5 and TRBJ1-5, with TRBD1 identical over 7 bases. This CDR3 has 15 amino acids. With V trimmed by 8 bases and J by 2 bases, 9 bases remained unmatched. Germline V gene data show CDR1 as MNHEY and CDR2 as SVGAGI. In DNA, the CDR3 is TGTGCCAGCGGACTAGGGGGCGCCGGCAATCAGCCCCAGCATTTT. Amino acid sequence: CASGLGGAGNQPQHF.

The chain combines TRBV6-4 with TRBJ2-1, with D perhaps matching TRBD1 (5 bases). There are 14 residues in the CDR3. The V end was cut by 4 bases, the J end by 7 bases, with 14 bases between. Germline-derived CDR1 and CDR2 are MRHNA and SNTAGT. CDR3 DNA sequence: TGTGCCAGCAGTGTCGAAGTGGGGCGGAATGAGCAGTTCTTC. This encodes CASSVEVGRNEQFF.

The V and J genes are TRBV4-2 and TRBJ2-7, with 8 nucleotides matching TRBD2. Trimming removed 1 base from V and 0 bases from J; junction bases left unmatched: 8. Germline CDR1 and CDR2: LGHNA and YNFKEQ. This CDR3 has 17 amino acids. CDR3 sequence (DNA): TGTGCCAGCAGCCAAGGCGGAGAAGCGGGAGCCTCCTACGAGCAGTACTTC. Translated: CASSQGGEAGASYEQYF.

The chain joins TRBV5-1 to TRBJ2-2, with D possibly matching TRBD1 (5 bases). The V gene lost 0 bases and the J gene lost 3 bases, with 12 bases spanning the gap. Per the germline V gene, CDR1 is SGHRS and CDR2 is YFSETQ. CDR3 size: 16 residues. The CDR3 coding sequence is TGCGCCAGCAGCTTGGCCGGCAGGGCGGACACCGGGGAGCTGTTTTTT. It codes for CASSLAGRADTGELFF.

This clone appeared a single time. V gene TRBV3-1 (or the pseudogene TRBV3-2) combines with J gene TRBJ2-4; no clear D gene. Germline V CDR1 and CDR2: LGHDT, YNNKEL (reference sequence). The CDR3 runs 15 residues. V was trimmed by 0 bases and J by 0 bases, leaving 6 bases between them. DNA for the CDR3: TGTGCCAGCAGCCAAGACACGATAGCCAAAAACATTCAGTACTTC. Protein sequence: CASSQDTIAKNIQYF.

This chain connects TRBV28 to TRBJ1-5; the D gene is possibly TRBD1 (6 bases). CDR1 MDHEN and CDR2 SYDVKM come from the germline V gene. CDR3 length: 14 residues. The V end was cut by 7 bases, the J end by 0 bases, with 10 bases between. For the CDR3, the DNA is TGTGCCAGCAAGAGGGACAATAGCAATCAGCCCCAGCATTTT. It is translated as CASKRDNSNQPQHF.

V is TRBV4-3 and J is TRBJ2-2; D not resolved. Germline loops: CDR1 LGHNA, CDR2 YSLEER. This CDR3 is built from 13 residues. V was clipped by 4 bases and J by 6 bases, with 9 bases between them. In DNA, the CDR3 is TGCGCCAGCAGCCTCTCACTGGCCGGGGAGCTGTTTTTT. This gives the protein CASSLSLAGELFF.

V usage is TRBV7-2 and J usage is TRBJ2-3; D unresolved. In germline, CDR1 is SGHTA, CDR2 FQGNSA. With 4 bases removed from V and 3 bases from J, the gap between germline ends came to 8 bases. CDR3 size: 13 residues. The CDR3 is CASSSGSTDTQYF. The CDR3 region has the DNA TGTGCCAGCAGCTCAGGCTCGACAGATACGCAGTATTTT.

The rearrangement joins TRBV10-1 to TRBJ1-5, with D possibly being TRBD1 (5 bases). V was shortened by 6 bases and J by 4 bases, with 19 bases between the two germline ends. The CDR3 is made up of 16 amino acids. Germline loops: CDR1 WNHNN, CDR2 SYGVQD (reference sequence). The CDR3 loop reads CASRGTPFSPNQPQHF. The CDR3 bases are TGCGCCAGCAGGGGGACTCCTTTCTCCCCGAATCAGCCCCAGCATTTT.

The chain is built from TRBV9 and TRBJ2-7; unclear D gene. The V gene lost 1 base and the J gene lost 2 bases, with 10 bases spanning the gap. Germline V gives CDR1 SGDLS, CDR2 YYNGEE. CDR3 size: 14 residues. CDR3 sequence reads: CASSVSPETYEQYF. As DNA, the CDR3 is TGTGCCAGCAGCGTATCGCCGGAAACCTACGAGCAGTACTTC.

The chain has TRBV6-2 or TRBV6-3 and TRBJ1-1; the match to TRBD1 covers 8 bases. This CDR3 has 17 amino acids. V was pared by 4 bases and J by 2 bases, with 12 bases of the junction left unmatched. Germline V gives CDR1 MNHEY, CDR2 SVGEGT. The CDR3 DNA reads TGTGCCAGCAGTTTCCCCCGGACAGGGCGGGACAACACTGAAGCTTTCTTT. Amino acids: CASSFPRTGRDNTEAFF.

This clone was observed once. J is TRBJ2-3 and V is TRBV7-2, with unresolved D. Germline values: CDR1 SGHTA, CDR2 FQGNSA. This CDR3 region has 13 residues. With 2 bases removed from V and 1 base from J, the gap between germline ends came to 4 bases. CDR3 in DNA: TGTGCCAGCAGCTTACAGGGCACAGATACGCAGTATTTT. It specifies CASSLQGTDTQYF.

This chain joins TRBV7-8 and TRBJ2-7; maybe TRBD1 (6 bases). V lost 5 bases and J lost 7, with 18 bases in between. The germline gives CDR1 SGHVS, CDR2 FQNEAQ. CDR3 size: 14 residues. CDR3 nucleotide sequence: TGTGCCAGCAGCCCCGTGGCAGGGGCGGGTGAGCAGTACTTC. Residues: CASSPVAGAGEQYF. Supplemented by reference TRBV7-8 and TRBJ2-7, the full variable domain reads GAGVSQSPRYKVAKRGQDVALRCDPISGHVSLFWYQQALGQGPEFLTYFQNEAQLDKSGLPSDRFFAERPEGSVSTLKIQRTQQEDSAVYLCASSPVAGAGEQYFGPGTRLTVT.

This rearrangement joins TRBV21-1 to TRBJ1-4; the table calls TRBD1, which could not be checked here. TRBV21-1 is a documented pseudogene. CDR3 length: 16 amino acids. The CDR3 DNA follows: TGTGCCAGCAGCAAAGAGGCAGGCGCAACTAATGAAAAACTGTTTTTT. As protein: CASSKEAGATNEKLFF.

The chain uses TRBV24-1 and TRBJ1-2; 8 bases are shared with TRBD1. The germline gives CDR1 KGHDR, CDR2 SFDVKD. The CDR3 consists of 15 residues. J was trimmed by 4 bases and V by 4 bases; bases with no gene match: 7. The CDR3 DNA sequence: TGTGCCACCAGTGAGGGGGACAGGATTTCCTATGGCTACACCTTC. Its translation is CATSEGDRISYGYTF.

This chain joins TRBV6-5 and TRBJ2-7; no definite D call. Trimming removed 11 bases at V and 0 bases at J, with 14 bases between. The germline V gene has CDR1 MNHEY and CDR2 SVGAGI. This CDR3 has 13 residues. CDR3 sequence (DNA): TGTGCCGCAGGTGTACCCCCCTCCTACGAGCAGTACTTC. Its protein product is CAAGVPPSYEQYF.

The J gene is TRBJ2-6, the V gene TRBV18; no clear D. Trimming removed 3 bases at V and 0 bases at J, with 6 bases between. This CDR3 spans 15 amino acids. CDR1 and CDR2 (germline): KGHSH, LQKENI. In DNA, the CDR3 is TGTGCCAGCTCACCTGGTGGCTCTGGGGCCAACGTCCTGACTTTC. As protein: CASSPGGSGANVLTF. The complete variable domain, with remaining parts taken from reference TRBV18 and TRBJ2-6, reads NAGVMQNPRHLVRRRGQEARLRCSPMKGHSHVYWYRQLPEEGLKFMVYLQKENIIDESGMPKERFSAEFPKEGPSILRIQQVVRGDSAAYFCASSPGGSGANVLTFGAGSRLTVL.

The V gene is TRBV19, the J gene TRBJ1-5, with 12 positions matching TRBD1. CDR3 length equals 19 residues. Unmatched junction bases numbered 10, after V lost 0 bases and J lost 4 bases. The germline CDR1 and CDR2 sequences are LNHDA and SQIVND (reference sequence). The CDR3 loop is CASSIEEGQGAGWNQPQHF. The CDR3 nucleotides are TGTGCCAGTAGTATAGAAGAGGGACAGGGGGCCGGTTGGAATCAGCCCCAGCATTTT.

This clone came up once. V usage is TRBV2 and J usage is TRBJ2-1; TRBD1 aligns across 9 bases. Germline CDR1 SNHLY, CDR2 FYNNEI. CDR3 length: 13 amino acids. The V and J ends lost 7 bases and 8 bases, in that order; junction bases with no gene match: 6. The CDR3 bases are TGTGCCAGCACCCTGGACAGGGGCGATGAGCAGTTCTTC. Translating it yields CASTLDRGDEQFF.

This clone was recorded once. The V and J genes are TRBV9 and TRBJ2-7, with 10 bases fitting TRBD1. CDR1 is SGDLS and CDR2 is YYNGEE in the germline V gene. The CDR3 totals 14 residues. The ends lost 3 bases at V and 3 bases at J; junction bases unmatched: 3. The CDR3 sequence is CASSEGTGDYEQYF. Written as DNA, the CDR3 is TGTGCCAGCAGCGAGGGGACAGGGGACTACGAGCAGTACTTC.

This clone is a singleton in its sample. The chain joins TRBV20-1 to TRBJ2-7; D call uncertain. The germline V gene encodes CDR1 DFQATT and CDR2 SNEGSKA (reference sequence). The CDR3 covers 10 residues. With 3 bases removed from V and 7 bases from J, the gap between germline ends came to 7 bases. The CDR3 coding sequence is TGCAGTGCTAGCACACGGGAGCAGTACTTC. As protein: CSASTREQYF.

The table lists this clone with a few counts. The chain is built from TRBV28 and TRBJ2-7; D is possibly TRBD1 (6 bases). Germline V gene lookup returns CDR1 MDHEN and CDR2 SYDVKM. Trimming pared 4 bases from V and 6 bases from J, leaving 16 bases between. This CDR3 contains 14 residues. The CDR3 DNA sequence: TGTGCCAGCAGTTCCCCGGACAGAATCGGCGAGCAGTACTTC. Protein product: CASSSPDRIGEQYF.

The chain couples TRBV6-5 to TRBJ2-7; TRBD1 agrees at 7 bases. Germline V lookup: CDR1 MNHEY, CDR2 SVGAGI. V shed 6 bases and J 2 bases; nucleotides not matched to a gene: 7. The CDR3 is 14 amino acids. The CDR3: CASSATGSAYEQYF. The CDR3 DNA reads as TGTGCCAGCAGCGCGACAGGGTCGGCCTACGAGCAGTACTTC.